What follows are 28 T cell receptor beta chains derived from one specimen sequenced in a study of T cell responses to AZD1222 COVID-19 vaccine. Assay used: immunoSEQ multiplex PCR; TCRdb lists only in-frame clones, some missing. The table lists around 130,000 clones, 93% of them singletons. The sample here was peripheral blood, taken on day 0 of AZD1222 vaccination. Every receptor here comes from an adult in good health.

The J gene is TRBJ1-1, the V gene TRBV28, with TRBD1 as a possible D gene (6 bases). With 2 bases removed from V and 2 bases from J, the gap between germline ends came to 12 bases. Germline CDR1 is MDHEN and CDR2 is SYDVKM. There are 15 residues in the CDR3. This chain's CDR3 is CASSLRMTGNTEAFF. The CDR3 nucleotides are TGTGCCAGCAGTTTAAGGATGACAGGTAACACTGAAGCTTTCTTT.

This chain uses TRBV7-3 with TRBJ2-7; 10 bases map to TRBD1. This CDR3 is built from 13 residues. Trimming took 4 bases from V and 7 from J; bases not matched to a gene: 4. CDR1 and CDR2 (germline): SGHTA, FQGTGA. Written as DNA, the CDR3 is TGTGCCAGCAGCTCGACAGGGGGCGGGGAGCAGTACTTC. Translating it yields CASSSTGGGEQYF.

The V gene is TRBV27, the J gene TRBJ1-4; D remains unclear. The V end lost 6 bases, the J end lost 3 bases, and 17 bases lay between the germline ends. The CDR3 is 16 amino acids. Germline V gene data show CDR1 as MNHEY and CDR2 as SMNVEV (reference sequence). CDR3 loop: CASSRNPTAANEKLFF. CDR3 nucleotides: TGTGCCAGCAGCCGAAATCCTACGGCAGCTAATGAAAAACTGTTTTTT.

This chain connects TRBV5-1 to TRBJ1-4; 7 bases map to TRBD1. Germline assignment: CDR1 SGHRS and CDR2 YFSETQ. V gave up 6 bases and J gave up 6 bases; unmatched junction bases: 11. The CDR3 totals 15 residues. The CDR3 DNA follows: TGCGCCAGCAAGGAGGGGGCCAACGAGGATGAAAAACTGTTTTTT. Amino acid sequence: CASKEGANEDEKLFF.

The chain joins TRBV19 to TRBJ2-2; a possible D gene is TRBD2 (6 bases). CDR1 is LNHDA, CDR2 SQIVND, per germline (reference sequence). This CDR3 is built from 16 residues. V lost 5 bases, J lost 5 bases, and 18 bases lay in between. CDR3 region: CASSRTGSTMTGELFF. CDR3 nucleotide sequence: TGTGCCAGTAGTCGGACCGGGAGTACCATGACCGGGGAGCTGTTTTTT.

This chain uses TRBV6-4 with TRBJ1-2; the match to TRBD1 covers 9 bases. Per germline, CDR1 MRHNA and CDR2 SNTAGT. This CDR3 has 16 amino acids. J lost 3 bases, V lost 7 bases, and 12 bases had no gene match. The CDR3 bases are TGTGCCAGCAACAACCGGGACAGGGTAGGCTACTATGGCTACACCTTC. Protein sequence: CASNNRDRVGYYGYTF.

The chain carries TRBV12-3 or TRBV12-4 and TRBJ1-5; D is possibly TRBD1 (5 bases). The V gene lost 5 bases and the J gene lost 7 bases, with 12 bases spanning the gap. The CDR3 runs to 13 residues. CDR3 nucleotides: TGTGCCAGCAGTCTCAAGGGGCGGCAGCCCCAGCATTTT. Translated: CASSLKGRQPQHF.

This clone has a single count. The CDR3 is CAISEARGPSNQPQHF. DNA of the CDR3: TGTGCCATCAGTGAAGCCAGGGGGCCGAGCAATCAGCCCCAGCATTTT. The chain combines TRBV10-3 with TRBJ1-5; TRBD1 aligns across 8 bases. V dropped 3 bases and J dropped 1; count of bases not matched to a gene: 5. Looked up from germline, CDR1 is ENHRY and CDR2 is SYGVKD. The length of the CDR3 is 16 residues.

CDR3 loop: CASSLDKGGHEQFF. CDR3 bases: TGTGCCAGCAGCTTAGATAAAGGGGGGCATGAGCAGTTCTTC. The J gene is TRBJ2-1, the V gene TRBV11-2, with D perhaps given as TRBD1 or TRBD2 (6 bases each). CDR3 length: 14 residues. Germline CDR1 reads SGHAT; CDR2 reads FQNNGV. Trimming shortened V by 0 bases and J by 8 bases, and 11 bases separated the two germline ends.

The gene calls are TRBV27 and TRBJ2-7, with D perhaps matching TRBD1 (6 bases). From germline, CDR1 is MNHEY and CDR2 SMNVEV (reference sequence). The V gene lost 3 bases and the J gene lost 3 bases, with 12 bases spanning the gap. This CDR3 is 14 amino acids long. The CDR3 coding sequence is TGTGCCAGCAGTTTGCCGGGACACCTCTACGAGCAGTACTTC. Translated: CASSLPGHLYEQYF.

The rearrangement joins TRBV30 to TRBJ1-4; D not certain. The germline V gene has CDR1 GTSNPN and CDR2 SVGIG (reference sequence). The CDR3 loop spans 11 amino acids. The CDR3 bases are TGTGTCGGTGCAACTAATGAAAAACTGTTTTTT. It specifies CVGATNEKLFF.

The genes are TRBV19 and TRBJ1-5, with D possibly being TRBD1 (5 bases). The V gene lost 5 bases and the J gene lost 1 base, with 12 bases spanning the gap. Germline-derived CDR1 and CDR2 are LNHDA and SQIVND (reference sequence). This CDR3 contains 15 residues. The DNA for the CDR3 is TGTGCCAGTAGTCTGGGACGAGGCAGCAATCAGCCCCAGCATTTT. Its translation is CASSLGRGSNQPQHF.

The chain carries TRBV12-3 or TRBV12-4 and TRBJ2-3; the D call may be TRBD1 or TRBD2 (5 bases each). The CDR3 contains 12 residues. Here the CDR3 reads CADGTSTDTQYF. The CDR3 bases are TGTGCAGACGGGACGTCAACAGATACGCAGTATTTT.

The chain recombines TRBV5-1 with TRBJ1-4; D unclear. The CDR3 runs to 13 residues. CDR1 SGHRS and CDR2 YFSETQ come from the germline V gene. V was trimmed by 0 bases and J by 13 bases, leaving 13 bases between them. The CDR3, as DNA: TGCGCCAGCAGCTTGGGGACGGCTGAAGGACTGTTTTTT. Translating it yields CASSLGTAEGLFF.

The chain couples TRBV9 to TRBJ1-6; D unresolved. The germline V and J ends were trimmed by 0 bases and 2 bases, with 3 bases remaining between them. The CDR3 is 14 amino acids. CDR1 and CDR2 (germline): SGDLS, YYNGEE. In DNA, the CDR3 is TGTGCCAGCAGCGTAGAGGCCTATAATTCACCCCTCCACTTT. Protein product: CASSVEAYNSPLHF. Filled out from reference TRBV9 and TRBJ1-6, the complete variable domain reads DSGVTQTPKHLITATGQRVTLRCSPRSGDLSVYWYQQSLDQGLQFLIQYYNGEERAKGNILERFSAQQFPDLHSELNLSSLELGDSALYFCASSVEAYNSPLHFGNGTRLTVT.

This chain joins TRBV11-2 and TRBJ2-7, with 8 bases aligning to TRBD1. The CDR3 has 13 amino acids. Germline V gene lookup returns CDR1 SGHAT and CDR2 FQNNGV. The V gene end was trimmed by 5 bases and the J gene end by 2 bases; junction bases not matched to a gene: 2. CDR3 region: CASSVGQAYEQYF. In DNA form, the CDR3 reads TGTGCCAGCAGCGTGGGACAGGCCTACGAGCAGTACTTC.

The chain joins TRBV18 to TRBJ2-7, with no clear D. The V and J ends lost 1 base and 2 bases respectively, with 9 bases between them. The CDR3 length is 14 residues. The germline V gene has CDR1 KGHSH and CDR2 LQKENI. The CDR3, as DNA: TGTGCCAGCTCACCACGGGCGGACCCCTACGAGCAGTACTTC. It is translated as CASSPRADPYEQYF.

This chain uses TRBV6-4 with TRBJ1-2, with a weak D call TRBD1 (6 bases). The V end was cut by 5 bases, the J end by 0 bases, with 16 bases between. In germline, CDR1 is MRHNA, CDR2 SNTAGT. The CDR3 loop spans 16 amino acids. CDR3 in DNA: TGTGCCAGCAGTCCGGGACATTCGGCTACTAACTATGGCTACACCTTC. It encodes CASSPGHSATNYGYTF.

J is TRBJ1-4 and V is TRBV30, with D uncertain. V was pared by 0 bases and J by 7 bases, with 15 bases between. The CDR3 has 15 amino acids. CDR1 and CDR2 from the germline V gene are GTSNPN and SVGIG (reference sequence). The CDR3 sequence is CAWSVLRLVGEKLFF. Here the CDR3 DNA reads TGTGCCTGGAGTGTACTGCGTCTGGTGGGTGAAAAACTGTTTTTT.

The CDR3 here is CASSGGDSWYSNQPQHF. The CDR3 region has the DNA TGTGCCAGCAGCGGTGGGGACAGCTGGTATAGCAATCAGCCCCAGCATTTT. The chain has TRBV28 and TRBJ1-5; 7 bases align to TRBD1. V shed 6 bases, J shed 0 bases, and the junction held 11 bases outside the gene matches. The CDR3 runs to 17 residues. Germline V gene sequence: CDR1 MDHEN, CDR2 SYDVKM.

About this clone: A read error may produce the germline difference seen at one junction end. DNA for the CDR3: TGTGCCAGCAGCCTAGCGGGGAGCCTAAATATGGCCTACAATGAGCAGTTCTTC. Its translation: CASSLAGSLNMAYNEQFF. V gene TRBV7-9 combines with J gene TRBJ2-1; 9 nucleotides match TRBD2. The germline CDR1 and CDR2 sequences are SEHNR and FQNEAQ (reference sequence). The CDR3 consists of 18 residues.

This chain connects TRBV10-2 to TRBJ1-1; D remains unclear. CDR1 and CDR2 from the germline V gene are WSHSY and SAAADI. The CDR3 is 14 residues long. Trimming shortened V by 0 bases and J by 1 base, and 6 bases separated the two germline ends. The CDR3 is CASSESAKNTEAFF. The CDR3 nucleotides read TGCGCCAGCAGTGAGTCGGCCAAGAACACTGAAGCTTTCTTT.

This clone occurred once. This chain connects TRBV9 to TRBJ2-2; TRBD2 matches 16 bases. The CDR3 loop spans 18 amino acids. Germline loops: CDR1 SGDLS, CDR2 YYNGEE. With V trimmed by 4 bases and J by 5 bases, 8 bases remained unmatched. The DNA for the CDR3 is TGTGCCAGCAGCCCCGGGACTAGCGGGGGGGCAGATACCGGGGAGCTGTTTTTT. This gives the protein CASSPGTSGGADTGELFF.

V is TRBV7-9 and J is TRBJ2-5; no clear D gene. This CDR3 comprises 12 residues. Between the trimmed V and J ends, which lost 1 base and 3 bases, there was a span of 3 bases. Germline CDR1 and CDR2: SEHNR and FQNEAQ (reference sequence). CDR3: CASSLDEETQYF. CDR3 bases: TGTGCCAGCAGCTTAGATGAAGAGACCCAGTACTTC.

The chain carries TRBV6-1 and TRBJ2-7, with TRBD1 identical over 8 bases. The germline V gene encodes CDR1 MNHNS and CDR2 SASEGT. The CDR3 totals 19 residues. V lost 2 bases and J lost 2; bases outside the gene matches: 17. The CDR3 here is CASSERRHGTGLTPYEQYF. CDR3 sequence (DNA): TGTGCCAGCAGTGAAAGGAGACATGGGACAGGCCTAACTCCCTACGAGCAGTACTTC.

This chain joins TRBV2 and TRBJ1-2; tentative D call: TRBD1 (6 bases). CDR1 SNHLY and CDR2 FYNNEI come from the germline V gene. The V end lost 6 bases, the J end lost 2 bases, and 10 bases lay between the germline ends. The CDR3 is 13 amino acids. The CDR3 sequence: CASSRTANYGYTF. The DNA of the CDR3 is TGTGCCAGCAGCAGGACAGCAAACTATGGCTACACCTTC. Based on the CDR3 plus reference TRBV2 and TRBJ1-2, the full variable domain is EPEVTQTPSHQVTQMGQEVILRCVPISNHLYFYWYRQILGQKVEFLVSFYNNEISEKSEIFDDQFSVERPDGSNFTLKIRSTKLEDSAMYFCASSRTANYGYTFGSGTRLTVV.

This clone was detected once. This sequence joins TRBV27 and TRBJ2-7; D possibly corresponds to TRBD1 (6 bases). From germline, CDR1 is MNHEY and CDR2 SMNVEV (reference sequence). Trimming removed 5 bases at V and 0 bases at J, with 20 bases between. The CDR3 totals 17 residues. CDR3 nucleotides: TGTGCCAGCAGTCGTCCCGGGACACTCGGGACCTCCTACGAGCAGTACTTC. Translating gives CASSRPGTLGTSYEQYF.

V and J are TRBV7-2 and TRBJ1-1; a possible D gene is TRBD1 (5 bases). The CDR3 runs 14 residues. Germline CDR1 and CDR2: SGHTA and FQGNSA. The germline V and J ends were trimmed by 1 base and 4 bases, with 10 bases remaining between them. CDR3 sequence: CASSLGGDPTEAFF. The CDR3 DNA follows: TGTGCCAGCAGCTTAGGGGGGGACCCCACTGAAGCTTTCTTT.